The 10 T cell receptor beta chains below all came from one sample that was sequenced in a study of neoadjuvant nivolumab and ipilimumab in lung cancer. Profiling relied on immunoSEQ multiplex PCR, and the TCRdb table lists in-frame clones only, not all of them. Here the sample spans about 38,000 clones, roughly nine tenths being singletons. The sequences come from peripheral blood, collected before neoadjuvant nivolumab, alone or with ipilimumab. These receptors were collected from an adult with non-small cell lung cancer.

The chain recombines TRBV11-2 with TRBJ2-1, with a weak D call TRBD2 (6 bases). Trimming pared 4 bases from V and 10 bases from J, leaving 17 bases between. This CDR3 contains 14 residues. Germline loops: CDR1 SGHAT, CDR2 FQNNGV. The CDR3 bases are TGTGCCAGCAGCTACCCCGGGGGTAGCGCCGAGCAGTTCTTC. Translation gives CASSYPGGSAEQFF. Full variable domain (missing parts from reference TRBV11-2 and TRBJ2-1): EAGVAQSPRYKIIEKRQSVAFWCNPISGHATLYWYQQILGQGPKLLIQFQNNGVVDDSQLPKDRFSAERLKGVDSTLKIQPAKLEDSAVYLCASSYPGGSAEQFFGPGTRLTVL.

The chain has TRBV5-1 and TRBJ2-1, with D possibly being TRBD2 (6 bases). The length of the CDR3 is 17 residues. Germline CDR1 is SGHRS and CDR2 is YFSETQ. V dropped 1 base and J dropped 0 bases, with 14 bases sitting between them. Written as DNA, the CDR3 is TGCGCCAGCAGCTTGACCGGCGGGGCAAGCTCCTACAATGAGCAGTTCTTC. It is translated as CASSLTGGASSYNEQFF.

The chain couples TRBV4-1 to TRBJ1-3; TRBD1 might be the D (5 bases). This CDR3 is built from 15 residues. The germline V gene has CDR1 MGHRA and CDR2 YSYEKL. The V gene lost 3 bases and the J gene lost 2 bases, with 11 bases spanning the gap. The CDR3 spells CASSQSGAAGNTIYF. CDR3 nucleotide sequence: TGCGCCAGCAGCCAGTCTGGGGCAGCTGGAAACACCATATATTTT.

The chain couples TRBV5-1 to TRBJ2-3; D gene unclear. Looked up from germline, CDR1 is SGHRS and CDR2 is YFSETQ. Trimming left V 0 bases short and J 0 bases short, with 8 bases between. This CDR3 is 15 amino acids long. The CDR3 sequence: CASSLERVSTDTQYF. DNA of the CDR3: TGCGCCAGCAGCTTGGAAAGGGTTAGCACAGATACGCAGTATTTT.

The genes are TRBV7-9 and TRBJ1-2; D unclear. Trimming stripped 5 bases from V and 1 base from J, with 5 bases between. The CDR3 extends over 12 amino acids. Germline V CDR1 and CDR2: SEHNR, FQNEAQ (reference sequence). CDR3 sequence: CASSTINYGYTF. The CDR3 bases are TGTGCCAGCAGCACTATTAACTATGGCTACACCTTC.

The V call is TRBV9, the J call TRBJ2-1; either TRBD1 or TRBD2 may supply D (5 bases each). V lost 4 bases and J lost 0, with 11 bases in between. The CDR3 consists of 15 residues. From germline, CDR1 is SGDLS and CDR2 YYNGEE. The CDR3: CASSTSGSSYNEQFF. The CDR3 bases are TGTGCCAGCAGCACATCAGGGAGCTCCTACAATGAGCAGTTCTTC.

The rearrangement joins TRBV30 to TRBJ2-7; 9 bases line up with TRBD2. There are 15 residues in the CDR3. Germline CDR1 is GTSNPN and CDR2 is SVGIG (reference sequence). V was clipped by 3 bases and J by 2 bases; unmatched bases: 8. The CDR3 DNA reads TGTGCCTGGAGCCCCCGACTAGCGGTAGCCTACGAGCAGTACTTC. Translation gives CAWSPRLAVAYEQYF.

The genes are TRBV2 and TRBJ1-5; 8 bases fit TRBD1. With 1 base clipped from V and 7 bases from J, the junction kept 6 bases outside the gene matches. The CDR3 contains 15 residues. The germline V gene has CDR1 SNHLY and CDR2 FYNNEI. The DNA of the CDR3 is TGTGCCAGCAGTGAAGATCCAGGGGGCGGCCAGCCCCAGCATTTT. Amino acid sequence: CASSEDPGGGQPQHF.

The chain has TRBV30 and TRBJ2-7; D ambiguous. Germline V gene lookup returns CDR1 GTSNPN and CDR2 SVGIG (reference sequence). The CDR3 is made up of 12 amino acids. Trimming removed 2 bases from V and 2 bases from J, with 7 bases in between. CDR3 coding DNA: TGTGCCTGGAGTAACAATGCCTACGAGCAGTACTTC. It specifies CAWSNNAYEQYF.

J is TRBJ1-1 and V is TRBV27; TRBD1 is a possible D gene (6 bases). The V gene's germline CDR1 is MNHEY and CDR2 SMNVEV (reference sequence). The CDR3 consists of 15 residues. Trimming removed 5 bases at V and 1 base at J, with 14 bases between. The CDR3 DNA sequence: TGTGCCAGCAGTCCGTTGGGGGGGGCGAACACTGAAGCTTTCTTT. It codes for CASSPLGGANTEAFF.